This entry features one T cell receptor (beta chain) sequence. Its specificity is not known. The data originate from a study of cytomegalovirus exposure and HLA in healthy donors. Across the study: Earlier results showed some 120 million unique TCR beta sequences derived from approximately 170 million T cells.

Primers for the PCR totalled 60 Vbeta and 13 Jbeta. Sequencing was performed with immunoSEQ multiplex PCR; in TCRdb, only in-frame clones are kept and a portion is missing. The table lists about 200,000 clones, around 78% of them singletons. The study, taken as a whole, reports: By HLA locus, TCR association rates varied in a later analysis, with DRB1 showing the most and HLA-C the fewest.

This CDR3 spans 14 amino acids. CDR1 and CDR2 (germline): MGHRA, YSYEKL. Germline trimming cut 1 base from V and 9 bases from J; bases unmatched to any gene: 3. The specimen sequenced was PBMCs. J is TRBJ1-6 and V is TRBV4-1; 7 bases align to TRBD1. The clonotype originates from a young man in good health and CMV-seronegative. CDR3 protein: CASSQGQGISPLHF. Here the CDR3 DNA reads TGCGCCAGCAGCCAAGGACAGGGCATTTCACCCCTCCACTTT.